This T cell receptor (beta chain) was captured by sequencing in a study of cytomegalovirus exposure and HLA in healthy donors. Germline CDR1 and CDR2: SGHRS and YFSETQ. The CDR3 has 16 amino acids. Trimming cost V 4 bases and J 5 bases; bases outside gene matches: 9. PCR amplification relied on 60 Vbeta primers (plus 13 Jbeta primers). Sequencing was performed with immunoSEQ multiplex PCR; in TCRdb, only in-frame clones are kept and a portion is missing. Among fewer than 150,000 clones listed, 80% were seen once. The specimen sequenced was PBMCs. The V gene is TRBV5-1, the J gene TRBJ2-5, with 12 bases fitting TRBD2. This TCR was recovered from a man aged 35-49 years in good health and CMV-seronegative. DNA for the CDR3: TGCGCCAGCAGCGCGGAGCCTAGCGGGGGGGCCGAGACCCAGTACTTC. The encoded protein is CASSAEPSGGAETQYF.